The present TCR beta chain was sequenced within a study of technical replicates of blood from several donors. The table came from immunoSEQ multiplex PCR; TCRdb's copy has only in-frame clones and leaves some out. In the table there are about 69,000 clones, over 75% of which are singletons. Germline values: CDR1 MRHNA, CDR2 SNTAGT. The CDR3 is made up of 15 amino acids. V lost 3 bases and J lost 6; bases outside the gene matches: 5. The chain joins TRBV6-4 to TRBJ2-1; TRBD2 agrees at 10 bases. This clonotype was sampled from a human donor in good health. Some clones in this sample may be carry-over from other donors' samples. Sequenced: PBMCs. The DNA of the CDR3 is TGTGCCAGCAGTGAGGGCCTAGCGGGAGCCAATGAGCAGTTCTTC. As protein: CASSEGLAGANEQFF.